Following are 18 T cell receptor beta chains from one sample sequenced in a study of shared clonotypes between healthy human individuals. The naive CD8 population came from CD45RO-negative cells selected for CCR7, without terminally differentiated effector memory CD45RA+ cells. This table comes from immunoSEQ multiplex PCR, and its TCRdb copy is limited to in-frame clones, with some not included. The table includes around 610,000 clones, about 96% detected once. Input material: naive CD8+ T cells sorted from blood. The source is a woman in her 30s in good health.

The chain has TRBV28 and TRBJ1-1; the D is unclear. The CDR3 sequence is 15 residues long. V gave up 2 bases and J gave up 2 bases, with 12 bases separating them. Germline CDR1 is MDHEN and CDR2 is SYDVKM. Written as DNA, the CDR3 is TGTGCCAGCAGTTTAAGCCCGACCTCTAACACTGAAGCTTTCTTT. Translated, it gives CASSLSPTSNTEAFF. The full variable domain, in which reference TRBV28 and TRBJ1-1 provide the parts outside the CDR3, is DVKVTQSSRYLVKRTGEKVFLECVQDMDHENMFWYRQDPGLGLRLIYFSYDVKMKEKGDIPEGYSVSREKKERFSLILESASTNQTSMYLCASSLSPTSNTEAFFGQGTRLTVV.

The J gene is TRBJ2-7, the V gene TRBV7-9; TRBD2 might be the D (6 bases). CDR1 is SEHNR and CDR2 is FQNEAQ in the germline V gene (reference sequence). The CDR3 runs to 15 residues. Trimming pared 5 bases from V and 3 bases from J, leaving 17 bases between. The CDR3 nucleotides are TGTGCCAGCAGCGGAGGCGGGGAATCGAACTACGAGCAGTACTTC. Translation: CASSGGGESNYEQYF.

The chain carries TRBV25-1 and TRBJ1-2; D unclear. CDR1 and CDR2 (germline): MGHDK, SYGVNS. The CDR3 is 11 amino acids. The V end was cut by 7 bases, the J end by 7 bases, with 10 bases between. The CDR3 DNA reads TGTGCCAGCACTGGGATTGGTGGCTACACCTTC. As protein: CASTGIGGYTF.

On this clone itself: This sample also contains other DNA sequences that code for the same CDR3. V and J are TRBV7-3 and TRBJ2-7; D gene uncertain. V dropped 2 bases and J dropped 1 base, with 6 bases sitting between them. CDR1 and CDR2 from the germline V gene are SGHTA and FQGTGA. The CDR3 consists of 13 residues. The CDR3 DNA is TGTGCCAGCAGCTTAGGGCCATCCTACGAGCAGTACTTC. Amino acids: CASSLGPSYEQYF.

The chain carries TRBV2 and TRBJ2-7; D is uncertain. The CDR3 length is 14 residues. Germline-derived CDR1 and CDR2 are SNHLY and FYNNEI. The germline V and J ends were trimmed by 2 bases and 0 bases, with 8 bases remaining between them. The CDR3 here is CASSERTYSYEQYF. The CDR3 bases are TGTGCCAGCAGTGAACGAACCTACTCCTACGAGCAGTACTTC.

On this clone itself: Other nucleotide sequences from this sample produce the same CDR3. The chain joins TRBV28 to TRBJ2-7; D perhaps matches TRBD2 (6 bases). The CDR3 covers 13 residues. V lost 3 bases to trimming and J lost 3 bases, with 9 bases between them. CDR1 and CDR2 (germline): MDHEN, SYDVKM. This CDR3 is CASSFGGSYEQYF. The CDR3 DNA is TGTGCCAGCAGTTTTGGAGGGAGCTACGAGCAGTACTTC.

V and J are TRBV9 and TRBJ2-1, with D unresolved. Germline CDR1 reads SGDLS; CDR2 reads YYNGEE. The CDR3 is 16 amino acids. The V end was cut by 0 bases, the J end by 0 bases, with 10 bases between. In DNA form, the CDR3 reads TGTGCCAGCAGCGTAGGAGGCGCGAGCTCCTACAATGAGCAGTTCTTC. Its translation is CASSVGGASSYNEQFF.

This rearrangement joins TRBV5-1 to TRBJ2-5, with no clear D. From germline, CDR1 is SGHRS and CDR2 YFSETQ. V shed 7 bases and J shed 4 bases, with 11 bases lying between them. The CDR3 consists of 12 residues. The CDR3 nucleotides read TGCGCCAGCCGGCATTCTCTAGAGACCCAGTACTTC. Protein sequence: CASRHSLETQYF.

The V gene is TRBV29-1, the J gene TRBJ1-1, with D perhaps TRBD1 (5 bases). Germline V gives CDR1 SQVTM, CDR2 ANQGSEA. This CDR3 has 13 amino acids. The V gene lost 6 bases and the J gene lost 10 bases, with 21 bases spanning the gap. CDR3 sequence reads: CSVPTEGDSRAFF. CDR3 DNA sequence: TGCAGCGTGCCAACGGAGGGAGACAGTCGAGCTTTCTTT.

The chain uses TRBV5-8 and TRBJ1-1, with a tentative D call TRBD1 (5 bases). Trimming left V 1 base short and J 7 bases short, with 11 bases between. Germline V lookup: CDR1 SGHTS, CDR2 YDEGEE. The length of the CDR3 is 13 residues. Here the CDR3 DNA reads TGTGCCAGCAGCTTGTATACAGGCTATGAAGCTTTCTTT. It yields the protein CASSLYTGYEAFF. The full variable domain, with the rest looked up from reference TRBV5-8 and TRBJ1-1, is EAGVTQSPTHLIKTRGQQATLRCSPISGHTSVYWYQQALGLGLQFLLWYDEGEERNRGNFPPRFSGRQFPNYSSELNVNALELEDSALYLCASSLYTGYEAFFGQGTRLTVV.

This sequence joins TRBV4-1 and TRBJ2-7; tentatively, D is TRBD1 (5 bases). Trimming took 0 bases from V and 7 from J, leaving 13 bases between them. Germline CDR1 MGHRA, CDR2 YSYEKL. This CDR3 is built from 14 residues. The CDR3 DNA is TGCGCCAGCAGCCAAGACTTGTCAGGGTTTGAGCAGTACTTC. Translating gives CASSQDLSGFEQYF.

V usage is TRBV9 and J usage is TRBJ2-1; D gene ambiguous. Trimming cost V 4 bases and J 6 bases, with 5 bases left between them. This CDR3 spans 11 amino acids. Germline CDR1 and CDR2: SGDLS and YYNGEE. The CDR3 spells CASSPANEQFF. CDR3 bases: TGTGCCAGCAGCCCAGCCAATGAGCAGTTCTTC.

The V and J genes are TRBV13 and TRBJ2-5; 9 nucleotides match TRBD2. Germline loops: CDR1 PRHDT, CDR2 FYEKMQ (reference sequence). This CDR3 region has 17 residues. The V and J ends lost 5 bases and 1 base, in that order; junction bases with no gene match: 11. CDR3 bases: TGTGCCAGCAGCCTGCGGGGTAGCGGGAGACTCCAAGAGACCCAGTACTTC. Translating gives CASSLRGSGRLQETQYF.

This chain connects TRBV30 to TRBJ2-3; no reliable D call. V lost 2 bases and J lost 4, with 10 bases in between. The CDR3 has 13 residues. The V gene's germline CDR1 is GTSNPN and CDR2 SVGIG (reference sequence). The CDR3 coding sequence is TGTGCCTGGAGTCCTTCGGTGGCAGATACGCAGTATTTT. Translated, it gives CAWSPSVADTQYF.

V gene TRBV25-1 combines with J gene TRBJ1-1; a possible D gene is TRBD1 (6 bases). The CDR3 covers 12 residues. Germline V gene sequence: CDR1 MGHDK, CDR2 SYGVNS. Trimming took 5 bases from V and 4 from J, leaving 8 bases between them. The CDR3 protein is CASSLQGTEAFF. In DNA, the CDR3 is TGTGCCAGCAGTCTACAGGGCACTGAAGCTTTCTTT.

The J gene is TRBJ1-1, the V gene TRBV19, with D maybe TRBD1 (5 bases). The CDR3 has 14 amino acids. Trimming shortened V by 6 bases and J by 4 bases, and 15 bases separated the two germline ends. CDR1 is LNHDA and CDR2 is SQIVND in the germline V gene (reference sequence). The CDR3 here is CASSGGGFSTEAFF. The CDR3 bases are TGTGCCAGTAGCGGGGGGGGATTTAGCACTGAAGCTTTCTTT.

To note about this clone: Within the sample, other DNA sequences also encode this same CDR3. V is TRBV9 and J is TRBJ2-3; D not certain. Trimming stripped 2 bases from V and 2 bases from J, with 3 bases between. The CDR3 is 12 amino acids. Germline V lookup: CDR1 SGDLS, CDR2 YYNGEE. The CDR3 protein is CASSVNTDTQYF. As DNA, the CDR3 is TGTGCCAGCAGCGTCAACACAGATACGCAGTATTTT. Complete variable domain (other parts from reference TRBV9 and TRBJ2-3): DSGVTQTPKHLITATGQRVTLRCSPRSGDLSVYWYQQSLDQGLQFLIQYYNGEERAKGNILERFSAQQFPDLHSELNLSSLELGDSALYFCASSVNTDTQYFGPGTRLTVL.

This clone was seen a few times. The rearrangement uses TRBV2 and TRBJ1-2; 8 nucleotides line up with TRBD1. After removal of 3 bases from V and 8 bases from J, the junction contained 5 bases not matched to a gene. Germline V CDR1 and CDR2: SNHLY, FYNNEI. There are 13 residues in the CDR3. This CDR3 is CASSDRGLKGYTF. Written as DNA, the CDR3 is TGTGCCAGCAGTGACAGGGGGCTGAAAGGCTACACCTTC.